These 16 T cell receptor beta chains share one sample of origin, sequenced in a study of T-cell memory formation after mild COVID-19. A single record per CDR3 protein comes from TCRdb applying MiXCR to the 5' RACE reads. The sample lists some 450,000 distinct CDR3 sequences, roughly 18% occurring once. The sample comprised PBMCs or a T cell subset sorted from them (not recorded which). The receptor set was obtained from a man in his late teens or twenties who had mild COVID-19 (a few samples of this study predate the infection). Cell type and time point are not known.

Of note for this clonotype: A read error may account for a junction end that differs from germline. The chain employs TRBV15 and TRBJ1-4; no reliable D call. The CDR3 runs 15 residues. The germline gives CDR1 LNHNV, CDR2 YYDKDF (reference sequence). The chain's CDR3 is CATSRGRDSNDKLFF. CDR3 nucleotide sequence: TGTGCCACCAGCAGGGGTCGGGATTCTAATGATAAACTGTTTTTT.

This clonotype appeared a few times. This chain links TRBV9 with TRBJ1-1, with D uncertain. V shed 3 bases and J shed 0 bases, with 12 bases lying between them. Germline CDR1 and CDR2: SGDLS and YYNGEE. The CDR3 is 15 amino acids. The CDR3 DNA reads TGTGCCAGCAGCGAAGGTAGGACTTTGAACACTGAAGCTTTCTTT. Translated: CASSEGRTLNTEAFF.

The chain combines TRBV27 with TRBJ2-7, with unresolved D. Trimming stripped 5 bases from V and 7 bases from J, with 12 bases between. The CDR3 runs to 12 residues. The germline V gene encodes CDR1 MNHEY and CDR2 SMNVEV (reference sequence). DNA of the CDR3: TGTGCCAGCAGTAACAACCGAAGAGAGCAGTACTTC. Residues: CASSNNRREQYF.

This sequence joins TRBV2 and TRBJ1-6; D uncertain. With 3 bases removed from V and 0 bases from J, the gap between germline ends came to 12 bases. CDR1 and CDR2 (germline): SNHLY, FYNNEI. The CDR3 loop spans 17 amino acids. In DNA form, the CDR3 reads TGTGCCAGCAGTGAGTCGCAGTTCAGCTCCTATAATTCACCCCTCCACTTT. Protein product: CASSESQFSSYNSPLHF.

This clonotype was seen at least ten times. This chain uses TRBV5-1 with TRBJ2-6; tentatively, D is TRBD1 (5 bases). The CDR3 has 15 residues. CDR1 is SGHRS, CDR2 YFSETQ, per germline. The V end lost 6 bases, the J end lost 0 bases, and 10 bases lay between the germline ends. CDR3: CASTAGPSGANVLTF. The CDR3 nucleotides read TGCGCCAGCACCGCAGGGCCCTCTGGGGCCAACGTCCTGACTTTC.

This clonotype has a handful of counts. The J gene is TRBJ2-7, the V gene TRBV10-3, with 9 positions matching TRBD1. Trimming cost V 11 bases and J 5 bases; bases outside gene matches: 13. From germline, CDR1 is ENHRY and CDR2 SYGVKD. The CDR3 is made up of 14 amino acids. The CDR3 DNA reads TGTGCCGCCGGACGGGACAGGGTAAAAGACGAGCAGTACTTC. Encoded protein: CAAGRDRVKDEQYF.

This clonotype was counted ten times or more. This rearrangement joins TRBV29-1 to TRBJ2-1; D ambiguous. The V gene lost 4 bases and the J gene lost 8 bases, with 9 bases spanning the gap. Per the germline V gene, CDR1 is SQVTM and CDR2 is ANQGSEA. CDR3 length: 11 residues. The CDR3 DNA is TGCAGCGTTGGGGTCCTCGATGAGCAGTTCTTC. Translation: CSVGVLDEQFF.

The chain has TRBV7-2 and TRBJ2-3; 8 bases fit TRBD1. Trimming took 4 bases from V and 6 from J; bases not matched to a gene: 9. The CDR3 has 15 amino acids. The germline gives CDR1 SGHTA, CDR2 FQGNSA. CDR3 sequence (DNA): TGTGCCAGCAGCTCTCGGACAGGGTACTTCGATACGCAGTATTTT. Protein sequence: CASSSRTGYFDTQYF.

V is TRBV5-1 and J is TRBJ2-1; D not resolved. The CDR3 consists of 14 residues. Trimming pared 0 bases from V and 8 bases from J, leaving 12 bases between. Germline CDR1 and CDR2: SGHRS and YFSETQ. The CDR3 DNA reads as TGCGCCAGCAGCTTGGGGCCTGGAACGGATGAGCAGTTCTTC. The encoded protein is CASSLGPGTDEQFF.

The V gene is TRBV11-2, the J gene TRBJ2-7, with D possibly being TRBD1 (6 bases). Between the trimmed V and J ends, which lost 1 base and 3 bases, there was a span of 13 bases. The length of the CDR3 is 15 residues. Germline V lookup: CDR1 SGHAT, CDR2 FQNNGV. The CDR3, as DNA: TGTGCCAGCAGCTTAGCCGGGACACGATACTACGAGCAGTACTTC. Amino acids: CASSLAGTRYYEQYF.

This clonotype was observed a handful of times. V and J are TRBV5-1 and TRBJ2-5, with 8 bases aligning to TRBD1. Per the germline V gene, CDR1 is SGHRS and CDR2 is YFSETQ. Trimming at V came to 7 bases and at J to 4 bases, leaving 6 bases not matched to a gene. The length of the CDR3 is 13 residues. DNA of the CDR3: TGCGCCAGCTCCAGGGGGCGCCCAGAGACCCAGTACTTC. This encodes CASSRGRPETQYF.

This clonotype was found a few times. The rearrangement joins TRBV11-2 to TRBJ1-1; 8 nucleotides line up with TRBD1. Germline CDR1 reads SGHAT; CDR2 reads FQNNGV. This CDR3 spans 15 amino acids. V gave up 3 bases and J gave up 2 bases; unmatched junction bases: 5. The CDR3 protein is CASSFAGQVNTEAFF. DNA for the CDR3: TGTGCCAGCAGCTTTGCGGGACAGGTAAACACTGAAGCTTTCTTT.

The J gene is TRBJ1-5, the V gene TRBV15; no reliable D call. Germline V lookup: CDR1 LNHNV, CDR2 YYDKDF (reference sequence). Trimming took 3 bases from V and 6 from J, leaving 15 bases between them. This CDR3 region has 15 residues. CDR3 sequence reads: CATSSQRITGQPQHF. DNA of the CDR3: TGTGCCACCAGCAGCCAACGGATCACCGGTCAGCCCCAGCATTTT.

The chain joins TRBV5-6 to TRBJ2-7; possible D gene TRBD1, 6 bases. The germline V and J ends were trimmed by 2 bases and 2 bases, with 11 bases remaining between them. This CDR3 region has 14 residues. Germline CDR1 SGHDT, CDR2 YYEEEE. CDR3 sequence reads: CASSLTGYPYEQYF. CDR3 in DNA: TGTGCCAGCAGCTTAACAGGGTACCCCTACGAGCAGTACTTC.

The V and J genes are TRBV12-3 or TRBV12-4 and TRBJ2-5; D is unresolved. CDR3 length: 12 residues. The V end lost 7 bases, the J end lost 7 bases, and 13 bases lay between the germline ends. The CDR3, as DNA: TGTGCCAGCAATGCGGCAAAAGGGACCCAGTACTTC. Translated, it gives CASNAAKGTQYF.

The chain recombines TRBV7-3 with TRBJ2-6; possible D gene TRBD1, 5 bases. Germline CDR1 and CDR2: SGHTA and FQGTGA. The CDR3 spans 18 residues. Between the trimmed V and J ends, which lost 5 bases and 4 bases, there was a span of 21 bases. In DNA, the CDR3 is TGTGCCAGCAGCACCCAAGGGGTAGGGGTTGCCGGGGCCAACGTCCTGACTTTC. Encoded protein: CASSTQGVGVAGANVLTF. Supplemented by reference TRBV7-3 and TRBJ2-6, the full variable domain reads GAGVSQTPSNKVTEKGKYVELRCDPISGHTALYWYRQSLGQGPEFLIYFQGTGAADDSGLPNDRFFAVRPEGSVSTLKIQRTERGDSAVYLCASSTQGVGVAGANVLTFGAGSRLTVL.